A selection of T cell receptor beta chains follows, all from one sample in a study of shared clonotypes between healthy human individuals. Here immunoSEQ multiplex PCR was the method, and the copy in TCRdb shows in-frame clones only, minus some. The repertoire includes over a million clones, around three quarters of them detected once, and 0.5% to 0.65% sits in the top ten. Sequenced input: memory CD4+ T cells from PBMCs. These receptor sequences come from a man between 18 and 29 years old in good health. Some clones in this sample may be carry-over from other donors' samples. The CDR3 runs from the conserved cysteine through the conserved F or W. The D gene is left open where the match is weak. Clone size is given for some rows only: seen once, a few or many times, or a class if the clone is expanded.

cdr3_nt,cdr3_aa,j_call,d_call,clone_size,v_call
TGTGCCAGCAGCTTGCAACTAGCGGAAGAGACCCAGTACTTC,CASSLQLAEETQYF,TRBJ2-5,TRBD2,few,TRBV5-4
TGTGCCAGTAGCGCCGGGACTAGATCATACGAGCAGTACTTC,CASSAGTRSYEQYF,TRBJ2-7,TRBD2,.,TRBV19
TGCGCCAGCAGCCAAGTAGGGGGACGAGCTTTCTTT,CASSQVGGRAFF,TRBJ1-1,.,.,TRBV4-1
TGCGCCAGCAGCCCGGACGGGAGCACAGATACGCAGTATTTT,CASSPDGSTDTQYF,TRBJ2-3,.,.,TRBV5-1
TGCAGCGTTAATGGGGAGGGCGGCCTGGGGACAGATACGCAGTATTTT,CSVNGEGGLGTDTQYF,TRBJ2-3,TRBD2,.,TRBV29-1
TGTGCCAGCAGCGCGTCCATGGCGAGGGAGCAGTTCTTC,CASSASMAREQFF,TRBJ2-1,.,.,TRBV7-2
TGTGCCAGCAGCAGAATGAGGGGGGCGAACACCGGGGAGCTGTTTTTT,CASSRMRGANTGELFF,TRBJ2-2,.,.,TRBV5-6
TGTGCCAGCAGCCAAGCATCAGACCAGACCCGTCGGGCCCAGTACTTC,CASSQASDQTRRAQYF,TRBJ2-5,.,.,TRBV4-2
TGCAGCGTTGAAGGCAGGGGGACCTACAATGAGCAGTTCTTC,CSVEGRGTYNEQFF,TRBJ2-1,TRBD1,.,TRBV29-1
TGTGCCAGCAGCTCCTGGAAGACTAGCGAACGGGTGAATGAGCAGTTCTTC,CASSSWKTSERVNEQFF,TRBJ2-1,TRBD2,once,TRBV7-9
TGTGCCAGCAATCCGGGACAGGGGATTGGAGGGGCCAACGTCCTGACTTTC,CASNPGQGIGGANVLTF,TRBJ2-6,TRBD1,.,TRBV7-3
TGCGCCAGCAGCTTGGCTAGCGGGACCGGGGAGCTGTTTTTT,CASSLASGTGELFF,TRBJ2-2,TRBD2,.,TRBV5-1
TGTGCCAGCAGCTACGGGCTAGCGGGAGCAAATGAGCAGTTCTTC,CASSYGLAGANEQFF,TRBJ2-1,TRBD2,once,TRBV6-6
TGTGCCAGCAGTGTAGAACTACTCTACAATGAGCAGTTCTTC,CASSVELLYNEQFF,TRBJ2-1,.,few,TRBV2
TGCGCCAGCAGCCTAACAGCGATCTCTGGAAACACCATATATTTT,CASSLTAISGNTIYF,TRBJ1-3,.,.,TRBV5-1
TGTGCCAGCAGCTCCCTAGTTGGGGGCGAGCAGTACTTC,CASSSLVGGEQYF,TRBJ2-7,.,few,TRBV7-7
TGTGCCAGCAGTTACTCGGCGTCCTCTGGTGAAAAACTGTTTTTT,CASSYSASSGEKLFF,TRBJ1-4,.,.,TRBV6-5
TGTGCCAGTAGTACGGACGTCTCCGGCACTGAAGCTTTCTTT,CASSTDVSGTEAFF,TRBJ1-1,.,once,TRBV19
TGTGCCAGTAGTACAACACAGGGCACTGAAGCTTTCTTT,CASSTTQGTEAFF,TRBJ1-1,.,.,TRBV19
TGCGCCAGCAGCCAAGATGTGGGGGGAGAGACCCAGTACTTC,CASSQDVGGETQYF,TRBJ2-5,.,.,TRBV4-3
TGTGCCAGCAGCTCTTATGCGAATCAGCCCCAGCATTTT,CASSSYANQPQHF,TRBJ1-5,.,.,TRBV7-2
TGTGCCAGCAGCCCCCGGGACAGAAGACCCGAGCAGTACTTC,CASSPRDRRPEQYF,TRBJ2-7,TRBD1,.,TRBV5-5
TGTGCCAGCAGTGAATCGACAGGGTCTGCCACAGATACGCAGTATTTT,CASSESTGSATDTQYF,TRBJ2-3,TRBD1,.,TRBV28
TGTGCCAGCAGCGGGACACTAGGCTCGGAGACCCAGTACTTC,CASSGTLGSETQYF,TRBJ2-5,.,once,TRBV11-2
TGTGCCAGCAGCTTGGAAGGGCGCTCCTACAATGAGCAGTTCTTC,CASSLEGRSYNEQFF,TRBJ2-1,.,.,TRBV5-4